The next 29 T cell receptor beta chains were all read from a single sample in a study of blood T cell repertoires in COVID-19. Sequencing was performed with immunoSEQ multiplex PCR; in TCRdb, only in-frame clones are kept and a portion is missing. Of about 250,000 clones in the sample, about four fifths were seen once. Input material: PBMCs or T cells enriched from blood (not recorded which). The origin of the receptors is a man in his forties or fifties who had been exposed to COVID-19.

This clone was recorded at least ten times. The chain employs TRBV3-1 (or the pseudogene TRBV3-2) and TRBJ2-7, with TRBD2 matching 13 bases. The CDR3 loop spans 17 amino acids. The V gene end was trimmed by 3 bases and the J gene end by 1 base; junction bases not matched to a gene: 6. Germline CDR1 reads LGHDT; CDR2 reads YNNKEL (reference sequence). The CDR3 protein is CASSQLPGLAGSYEQYF. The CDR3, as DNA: TGTGCCAGCAGCCAGCTCCCGGGACTAGCGGGGTCCTACGAGCAGTACTTC.

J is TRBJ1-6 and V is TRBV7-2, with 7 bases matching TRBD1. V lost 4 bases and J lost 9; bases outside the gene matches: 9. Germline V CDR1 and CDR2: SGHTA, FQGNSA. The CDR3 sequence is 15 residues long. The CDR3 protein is CASSSRGTVGSPLHF. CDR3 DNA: TGTGCCAGCAGCTCCCGGGGGACAGTGGGTTCACCCCTCCACTTT.

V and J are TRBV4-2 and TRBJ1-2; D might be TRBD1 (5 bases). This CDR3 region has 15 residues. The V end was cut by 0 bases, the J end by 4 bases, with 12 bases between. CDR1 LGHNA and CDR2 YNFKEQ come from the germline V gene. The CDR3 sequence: CASSQEGREGYGYTF. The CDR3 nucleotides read TGTGCCAGCAGCCAAGAGGGCAGGGAAGGCTATGGCTACACCTTC.

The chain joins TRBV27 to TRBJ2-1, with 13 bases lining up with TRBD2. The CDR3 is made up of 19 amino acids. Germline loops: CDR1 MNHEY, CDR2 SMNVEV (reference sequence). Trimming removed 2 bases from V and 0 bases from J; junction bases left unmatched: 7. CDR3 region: CASSLLGLAGSGSYNEQFF. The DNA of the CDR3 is TGTGCCAGCAGTTTACTGGGACTAGCGGGGTCAGGCTCCTACAATGAGCAGTTCTTC.

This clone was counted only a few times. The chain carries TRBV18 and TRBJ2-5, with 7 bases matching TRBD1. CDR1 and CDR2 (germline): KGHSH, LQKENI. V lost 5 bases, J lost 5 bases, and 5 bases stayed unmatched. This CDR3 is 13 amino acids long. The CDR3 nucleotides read TGTGCCAGCTCAGACAGGGCTGGTGAGACCCAGTACTTC. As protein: CASSDRAGETQYF.

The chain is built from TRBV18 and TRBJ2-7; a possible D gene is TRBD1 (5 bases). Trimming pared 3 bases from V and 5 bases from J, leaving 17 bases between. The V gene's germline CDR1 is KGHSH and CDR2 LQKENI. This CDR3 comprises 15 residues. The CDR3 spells CASSPHPQVPDEQYF. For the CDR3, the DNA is TGTGCCAGCTCACCCCACCCACAGGTACCCGACGAGCAGTACTTC.

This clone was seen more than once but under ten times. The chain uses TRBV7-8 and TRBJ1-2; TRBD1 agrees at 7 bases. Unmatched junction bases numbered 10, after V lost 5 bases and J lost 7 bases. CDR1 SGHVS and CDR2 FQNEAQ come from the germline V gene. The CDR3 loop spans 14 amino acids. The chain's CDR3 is CASSPQRDRTGYTF. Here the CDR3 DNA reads TGTGCCAGCAGCCCCCAACGGGACAGAACTGGCTACACCTTC.

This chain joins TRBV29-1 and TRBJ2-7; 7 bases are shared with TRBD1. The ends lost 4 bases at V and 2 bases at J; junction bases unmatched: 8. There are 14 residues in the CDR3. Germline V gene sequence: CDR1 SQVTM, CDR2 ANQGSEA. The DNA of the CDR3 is TGCAGCGTTGCCAGACAGGGCAGGACCTACGAGCAGTACTTC. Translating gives CSVARQGRTYEQYF.

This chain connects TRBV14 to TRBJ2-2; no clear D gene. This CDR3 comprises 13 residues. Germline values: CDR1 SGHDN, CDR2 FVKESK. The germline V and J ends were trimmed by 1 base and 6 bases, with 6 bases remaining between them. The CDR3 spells CASSQVFAGELFF. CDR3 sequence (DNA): TGTGCCAGCAGCCAAGTATTTGCCGGGGAGCTGTTTTTT.

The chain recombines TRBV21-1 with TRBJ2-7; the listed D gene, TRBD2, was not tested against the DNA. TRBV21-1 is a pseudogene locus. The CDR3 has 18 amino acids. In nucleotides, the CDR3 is TGTGCCAGCAGCAGAATAGCCCTACCGGGTCAGAGCTCCTACGAGCAGTACTTC. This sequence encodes CASSRIALPGQSSYEQYF.

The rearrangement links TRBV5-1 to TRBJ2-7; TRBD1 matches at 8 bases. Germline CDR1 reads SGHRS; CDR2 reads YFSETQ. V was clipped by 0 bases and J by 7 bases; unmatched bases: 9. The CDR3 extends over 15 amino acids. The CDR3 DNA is TGCGCCAGCAGCTTGGCGACAGGGGTCTTGTTGGAGCAGTACTTC. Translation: CASSLATGVLLEQYF.

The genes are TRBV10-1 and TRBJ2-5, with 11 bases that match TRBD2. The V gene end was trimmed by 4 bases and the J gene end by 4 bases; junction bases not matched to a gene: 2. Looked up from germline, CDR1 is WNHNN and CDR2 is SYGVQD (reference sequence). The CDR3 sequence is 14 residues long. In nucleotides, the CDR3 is TGCGCCAGCAGTGGAGGACTAGCGGGAGAGACCCAGTACTTC. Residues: CASSGGLAGETQYF.

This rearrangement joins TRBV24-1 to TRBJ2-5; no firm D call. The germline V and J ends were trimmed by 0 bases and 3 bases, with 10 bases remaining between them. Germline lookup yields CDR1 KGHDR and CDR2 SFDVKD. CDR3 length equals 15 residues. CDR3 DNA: TGTGCCACCAGTGATTTGCAGTCTGTCGAAGAGACCCAGTACTTC. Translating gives CATSDLQSVEETQYF.

The CDR3 spells CASSATGGGGNTIYF. CDR3 sequence (DNA): TGTGCCAGCAGTGCCACAGGGGGTGGTGGAAACACCATATATTTT. V is TRBV27 and J is TRBJ1-3; TRBD1 agrees at 8 bases. The CDR3 length is 15 residues. In germline, CDR1 is MNHEY, CDR2 SMNVEV (reference sequence). With V trimmed by 5 bases and J by 3 bases, 6 bases remained unmatched.

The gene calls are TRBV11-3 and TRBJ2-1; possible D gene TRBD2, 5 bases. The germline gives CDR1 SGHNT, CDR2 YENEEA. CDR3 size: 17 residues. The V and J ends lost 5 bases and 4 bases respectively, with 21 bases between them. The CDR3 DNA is TGTGCCAGCAGCGTTGCCCCCGGACTCGGGGAATACAATGAGCAGTTCTTC. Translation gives CASSVAPGLGEYNEQFF.

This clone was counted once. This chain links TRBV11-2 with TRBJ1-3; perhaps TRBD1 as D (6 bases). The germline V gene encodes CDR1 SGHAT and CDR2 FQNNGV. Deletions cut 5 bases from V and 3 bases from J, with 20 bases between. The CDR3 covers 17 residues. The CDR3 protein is CASSLHPRGSSGNTIYF. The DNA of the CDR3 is TGTGCCAGCAGCCTCCACCCCAGGGGCTCGAGTGGAAACACCATATATTTT.

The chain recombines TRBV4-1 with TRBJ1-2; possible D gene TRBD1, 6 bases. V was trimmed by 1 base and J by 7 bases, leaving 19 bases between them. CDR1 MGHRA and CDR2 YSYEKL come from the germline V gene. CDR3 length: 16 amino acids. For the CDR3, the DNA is TGCGCCAGCAGCCAAGGGGGGCAGGGCGGATTTGGTGGCTACACCTTC. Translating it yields CASSQGGQGGFGGYTF.

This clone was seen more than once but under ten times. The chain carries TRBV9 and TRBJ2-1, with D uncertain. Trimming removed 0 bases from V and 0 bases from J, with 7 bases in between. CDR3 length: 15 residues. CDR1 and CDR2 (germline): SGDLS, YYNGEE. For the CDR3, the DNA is TGTGCCAGCAGCGTAGAACAGAGCTCCTACAATGAGCAGTTCTTC. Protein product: CASSVEQSSYNEQFF.

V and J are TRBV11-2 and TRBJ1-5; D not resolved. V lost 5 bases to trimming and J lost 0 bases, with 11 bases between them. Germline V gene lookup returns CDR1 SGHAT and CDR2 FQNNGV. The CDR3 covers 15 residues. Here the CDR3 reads CASSPVGSSNQPQHF. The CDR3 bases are TGTGCCAGCAGCCCGGTCGGTAGTAGCAATCAGCCCCAGCATTTT.

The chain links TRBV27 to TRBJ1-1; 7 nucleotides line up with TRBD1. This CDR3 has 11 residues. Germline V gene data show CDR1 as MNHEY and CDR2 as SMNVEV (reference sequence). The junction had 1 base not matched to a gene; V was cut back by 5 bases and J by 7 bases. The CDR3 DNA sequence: TGTGCCAGCAGTCGGACAGGTGAAGCTTTCTTT. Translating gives CASSRTGEAFF.

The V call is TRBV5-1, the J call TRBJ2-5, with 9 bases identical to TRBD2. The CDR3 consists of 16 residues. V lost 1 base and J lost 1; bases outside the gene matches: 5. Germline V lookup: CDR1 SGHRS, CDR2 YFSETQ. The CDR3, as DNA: TGCGCCAGCAGCTTGTACGCTAGCGGGATCCAAGAGACCCAGTACTTC. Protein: CASSLYASGIQETQYF.

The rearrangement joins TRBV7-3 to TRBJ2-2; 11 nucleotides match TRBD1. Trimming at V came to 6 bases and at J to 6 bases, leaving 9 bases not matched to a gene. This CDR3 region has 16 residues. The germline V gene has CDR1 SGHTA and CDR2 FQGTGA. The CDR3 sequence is CASSSDRGRLSGELFF. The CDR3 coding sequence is TGTGCCAGCAGTTCGGACAGGGGGCGATTATCCGGGGAGCTGTTTTTT.

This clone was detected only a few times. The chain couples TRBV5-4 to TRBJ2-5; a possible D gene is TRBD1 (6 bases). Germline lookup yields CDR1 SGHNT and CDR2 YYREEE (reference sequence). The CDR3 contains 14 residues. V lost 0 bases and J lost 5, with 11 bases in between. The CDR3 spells CASSLDRAVETQYF. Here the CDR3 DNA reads TGTGCCAGCAGCTTGGACAGGGCAGTTGAGACCCAGTACTTC.

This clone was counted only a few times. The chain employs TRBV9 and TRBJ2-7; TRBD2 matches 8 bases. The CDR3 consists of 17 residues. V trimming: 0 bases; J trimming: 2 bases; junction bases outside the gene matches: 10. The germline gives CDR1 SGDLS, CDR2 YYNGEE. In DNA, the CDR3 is TGTGCCAGCAGCGTAGATCGAGAGGGGACTAGACCCTACGAGCAGTACTTC. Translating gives CASSVDREGTRPYEQYF.

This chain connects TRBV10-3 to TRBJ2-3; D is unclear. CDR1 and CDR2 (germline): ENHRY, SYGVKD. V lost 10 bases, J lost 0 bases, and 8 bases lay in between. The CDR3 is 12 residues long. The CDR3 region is CASLSSTDTQYF. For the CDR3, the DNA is TGTGCCAGCCTCAGTAGCACAGATACGCAGTATTTT.

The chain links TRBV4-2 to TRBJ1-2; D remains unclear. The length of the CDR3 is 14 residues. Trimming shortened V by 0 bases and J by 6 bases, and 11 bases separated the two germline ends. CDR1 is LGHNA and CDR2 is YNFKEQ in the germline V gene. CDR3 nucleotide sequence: TGTGCCAGCAGCCAAGAAGGAAGAGGGCATGGCTACACCTTC. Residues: CASSQEGRGHGYTF.

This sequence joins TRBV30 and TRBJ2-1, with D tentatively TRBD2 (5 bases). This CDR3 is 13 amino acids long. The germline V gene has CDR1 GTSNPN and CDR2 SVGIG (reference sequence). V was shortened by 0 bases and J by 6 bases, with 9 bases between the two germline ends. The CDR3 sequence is CAWSVKGSNEQFF. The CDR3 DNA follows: TGTGCCTGGAGTGTAAAAGGGAGCAATGAGCAGTTCTTC. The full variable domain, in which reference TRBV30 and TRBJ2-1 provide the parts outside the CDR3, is SQTIHQWPATLVQPVGSPLSLECTVEGTSNPNLYWYRQAAGRGLQLLFYSVGIGQISSEVPQNLSASRPQDRQFILSSKKLLLSDSGFYLCAWSVKGSNEQFFGPGTRLTVL.

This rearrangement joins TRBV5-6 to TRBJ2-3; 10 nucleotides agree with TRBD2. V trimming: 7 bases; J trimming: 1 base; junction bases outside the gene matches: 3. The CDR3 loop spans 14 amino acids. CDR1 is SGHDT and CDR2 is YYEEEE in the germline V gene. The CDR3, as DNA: TGTGCCAGCCTCCTAGCGGGAGGCACAGATACGCAGTATTTT. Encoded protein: CASLLAGGTDTQYF. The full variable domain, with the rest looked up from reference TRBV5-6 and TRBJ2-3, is DAGVTQSPTHLIKTRGQQVTLRCSPKSGHDTVSWYQQALGQGPQFIFQYYEEEERQRGNFPDRFSGHQFPNYSSELNVNALLLGDSALYLCASLLAGGTDTQYFGPGTRLTVL.

The CDR3 here is CASSSDREIYNEQFF. The CDR3 nucleotides are TGCGCCAGCAGCTCAGACAGGGAGATCTACAATGAGCAGTTCTTC. V is TRBV10-2 and J is TRBJ2-1, with 7 bases that match TRBD1. With 6 bases clipped from V and 3 bases from J, the junction kept 8 bases outside the gene matches. Per germline, CDR1 WSHSY and CDR2 SAAADI. This CDR3 has 15 residues.